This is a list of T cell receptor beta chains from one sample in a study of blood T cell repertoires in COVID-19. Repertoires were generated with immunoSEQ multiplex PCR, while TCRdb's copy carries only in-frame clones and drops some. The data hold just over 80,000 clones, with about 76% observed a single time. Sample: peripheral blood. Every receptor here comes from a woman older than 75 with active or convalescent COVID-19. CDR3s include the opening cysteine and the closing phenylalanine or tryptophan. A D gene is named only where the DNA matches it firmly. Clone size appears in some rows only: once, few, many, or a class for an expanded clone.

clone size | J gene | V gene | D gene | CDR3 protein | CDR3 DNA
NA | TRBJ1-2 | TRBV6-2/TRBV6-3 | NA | CASSYNRESGGYTF | TGTGCCAGCAGTTACAACAGGGAGAGTGGTGGCTACACCTTC
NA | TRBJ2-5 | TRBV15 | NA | CATSGRTAQETQYF | TGTGCCACCAGCGGACGGACTGCTCAAGAGACCCAGTACTTC
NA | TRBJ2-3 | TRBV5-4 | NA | CASSLTGPLGGDTQYF | TGTGCCAGCAGCTTGACAGGGCCCCTGGGCGGCGATACGCAGTATTTT
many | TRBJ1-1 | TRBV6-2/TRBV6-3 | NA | CASSSRTAFEAFF | TGTGCCAGCAGTAGTCGGACTGCATTTGAAGCTTTCTTT
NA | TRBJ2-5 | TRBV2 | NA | CASSEPRGIQETQYF | TGTGCCAGCAGTGAACCCAGGGGCATACAAGAGACCCAGTACTTC
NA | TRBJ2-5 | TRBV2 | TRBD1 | CASSGGTVLGTQYF | TGTGCCAGCAGTGGGGGGACAGTTTTGGGGACCCAGTACTTC
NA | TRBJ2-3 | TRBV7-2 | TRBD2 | CASSLELGTITDTQYF | TGTGCCAGCAGCTTAGAATTGGGGACTATCACAGATACGCAGTATTTT
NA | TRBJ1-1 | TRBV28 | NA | CASLLLMGGLPFF | TGTGCCAGCCTATTACTCATGGGGGGGCTTCCTTTCTTT
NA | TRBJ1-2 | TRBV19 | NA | CASSSRIAGTDYGYTF | TGTGCCAGTAGTTCCCGTATAGCGGGCACTGACTATGGCTACACCTTC
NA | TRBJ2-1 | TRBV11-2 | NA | CASSLDSYNEQFF | TGTGCCAGCAGCTTAGATAGCTACAATGAGCAGTTCTTC
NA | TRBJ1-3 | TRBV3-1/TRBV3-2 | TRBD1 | CASSQGTGGTNTIYF | TGTGCCAGCAGCCAAGGGACAGGGGGGACAAACACCATATATTTT
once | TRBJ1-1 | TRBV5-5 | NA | CASSFSGYTEAFF | TGTGCCAGCAGCTTTTCAGGGTACACTGAAGCTTTCTTT
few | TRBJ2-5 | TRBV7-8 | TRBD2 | CASSSPSSTSGGAGETQYF | TGTGCCAGCAGCTCCCCCTCCTCGACTAGCGGGGGGGCGGGAGAGACCCAGTACTTC
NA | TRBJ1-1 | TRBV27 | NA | CASSFPGSTEAFF | TGTGCCAGCAGTTTTCCGGGGAGCACTGAAGCTTTCTTT
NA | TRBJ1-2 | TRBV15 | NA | CATSRDRAGTGYTF | TGTGCCACCAGCAGAGATAGGGCGGGCACTGGCTACACCTTC
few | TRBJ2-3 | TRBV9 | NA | CASSVDRTRGTQYF | TGTGCCAGCAGCGTAGATCGCACCCGGGGTACGCAGTATTTT
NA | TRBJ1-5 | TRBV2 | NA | CASGGTGNSNQPQHF | TGTGCCAGCGGAGGTACAGGGAATAGCAATCAGCCCCAGCATTTT
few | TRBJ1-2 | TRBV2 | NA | CASTRQVNYGYTF | TGTGCCAGCACCCGACAGGTTAACTATGGCTACACCTTC
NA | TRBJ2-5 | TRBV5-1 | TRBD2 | CASSLLAGGYQETQYF | TGCGCCAGCAGCTTGCTGGCGGGGGGATACCAAGAGACCCAGTACTTC
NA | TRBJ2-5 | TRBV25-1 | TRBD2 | CASTPRRGDGQETQYF | TGTGCCAGCACTCCGAGGCGGGGGGACGGGCAAGAGACCCAGTACTTC